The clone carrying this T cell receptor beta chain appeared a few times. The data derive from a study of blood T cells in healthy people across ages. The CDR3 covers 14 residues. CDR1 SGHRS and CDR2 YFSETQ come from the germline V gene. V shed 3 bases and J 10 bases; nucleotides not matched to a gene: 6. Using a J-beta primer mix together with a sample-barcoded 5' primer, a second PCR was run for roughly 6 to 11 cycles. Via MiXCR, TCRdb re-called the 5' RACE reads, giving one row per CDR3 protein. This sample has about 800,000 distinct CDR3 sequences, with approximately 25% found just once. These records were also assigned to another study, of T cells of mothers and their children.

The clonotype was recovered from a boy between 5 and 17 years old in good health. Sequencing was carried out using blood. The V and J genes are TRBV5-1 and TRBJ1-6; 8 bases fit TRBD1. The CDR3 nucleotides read TGCGCCAGCAGCTACGGACAGGGTGGGTCACCCCTCCACTTT. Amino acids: CASSYGQGGSPLHF.